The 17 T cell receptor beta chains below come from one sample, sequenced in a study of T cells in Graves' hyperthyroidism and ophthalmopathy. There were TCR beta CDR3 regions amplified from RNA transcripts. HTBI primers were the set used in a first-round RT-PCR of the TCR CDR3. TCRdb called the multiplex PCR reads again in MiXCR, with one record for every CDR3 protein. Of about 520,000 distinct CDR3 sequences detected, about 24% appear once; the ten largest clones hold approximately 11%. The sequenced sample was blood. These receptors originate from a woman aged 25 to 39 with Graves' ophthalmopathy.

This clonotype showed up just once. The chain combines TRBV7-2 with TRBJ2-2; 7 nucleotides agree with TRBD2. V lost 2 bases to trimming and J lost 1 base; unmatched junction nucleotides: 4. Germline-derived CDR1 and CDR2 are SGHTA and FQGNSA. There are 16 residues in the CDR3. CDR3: CASSLSPSGNTGELFF. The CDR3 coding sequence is TGTGCCAGCAGCTTATCGCCTAGCGGGAACACCGGGGAGCTGTTTTTT. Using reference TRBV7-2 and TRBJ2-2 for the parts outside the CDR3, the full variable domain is GAGVSQSPSNKVTEKGKDVELRCDPISGHTALYWYRQSLGQGLEFLIYFQGNSAPDKSGLPSDRFSAERTGGSVSTLTIQRTQQEDSAVYLCASSLSPSGNTGELFFGEGSRLTVL.

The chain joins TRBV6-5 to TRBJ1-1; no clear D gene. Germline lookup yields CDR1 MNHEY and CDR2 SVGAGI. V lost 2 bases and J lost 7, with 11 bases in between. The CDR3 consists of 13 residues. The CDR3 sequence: CASSYLYKDEAFF. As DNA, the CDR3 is TGTGCCAGCAGTTACCTTTACAAGGATGAAGCTTTCTTT.

In nucleotides, the CDR3 is TGTGCCAGCAGCTTAGTTCCCGGCAGGCCTAATCCTGGGGCTTTCTTT. This translates into CASSLVPGRPNPGAFF. The rearrangement links TRBV11-1 to TRBJ1-1; no definite D call. Germline CDR1 SGHAT, CDR2 FQDESV (reference sequence). The CDR3 runs 16 residues. With 1 base removed from V and 11 bases from J, the gap between germline ends came to 23 bases.

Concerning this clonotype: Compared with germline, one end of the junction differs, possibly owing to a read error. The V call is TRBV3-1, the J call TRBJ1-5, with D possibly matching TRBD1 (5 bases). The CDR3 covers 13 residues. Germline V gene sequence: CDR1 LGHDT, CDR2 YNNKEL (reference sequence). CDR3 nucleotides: TGTGCCAGCAACCAAGGGGAGGCACAGCCCCAGCATTTT. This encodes CASNQGEAQPQHF.

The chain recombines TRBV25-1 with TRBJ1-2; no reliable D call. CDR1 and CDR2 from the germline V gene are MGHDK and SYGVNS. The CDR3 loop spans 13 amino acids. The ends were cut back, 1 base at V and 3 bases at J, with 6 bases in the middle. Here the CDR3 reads CASSEWSDYGYTF. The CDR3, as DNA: TGTGCCAGCAGTGAATGGTCGGACTATGGCTACACCTTC.

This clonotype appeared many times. This chain's CDR3 is CASSLASGALQETQYF. CDR3 DNA: TGTGCCAGCAGCTTAGCTAGCGGGGCCCTCCAAGAGACCCAGTACTTC. The rearrangement links TRBV7-2 to TRBJ2-5; 8 bases line up with TRBD2. Germline loops: CDR1 SGHTA, CDR2 FQGNSA. V lost 0 bases to trimming and J lost 1 base; unmatched junction nucleotides: 4. The CDR3 loop spans 16 amino acids.

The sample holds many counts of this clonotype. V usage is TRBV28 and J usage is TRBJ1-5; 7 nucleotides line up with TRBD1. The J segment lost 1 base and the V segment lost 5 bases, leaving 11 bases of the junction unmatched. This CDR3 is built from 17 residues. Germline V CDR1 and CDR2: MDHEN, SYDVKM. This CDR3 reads CASSRVTGPRSNQPQHF. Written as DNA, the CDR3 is TGTGCCAGCAGTAGAGTGACAGGGCCGAGGAGCAATCAGCCCCAGCATTTT.

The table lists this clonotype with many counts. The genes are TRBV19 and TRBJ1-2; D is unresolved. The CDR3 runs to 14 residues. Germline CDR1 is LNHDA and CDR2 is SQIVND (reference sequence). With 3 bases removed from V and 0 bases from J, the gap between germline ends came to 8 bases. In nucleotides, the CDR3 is TGTGCCAGTAGTATCGGACGGACTAACTATGGCTACACCTTC. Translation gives CASSIGRTNYGYTF.

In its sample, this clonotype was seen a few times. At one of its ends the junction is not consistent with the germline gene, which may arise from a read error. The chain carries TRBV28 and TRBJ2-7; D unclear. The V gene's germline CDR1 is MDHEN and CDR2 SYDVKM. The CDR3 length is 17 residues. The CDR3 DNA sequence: TGTGCCAGCAGTTTATCAGGACGGGTCAAGAGCTCCTACGGGCAGTACTTC. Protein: CASSLSGRVKSSYGQYF.

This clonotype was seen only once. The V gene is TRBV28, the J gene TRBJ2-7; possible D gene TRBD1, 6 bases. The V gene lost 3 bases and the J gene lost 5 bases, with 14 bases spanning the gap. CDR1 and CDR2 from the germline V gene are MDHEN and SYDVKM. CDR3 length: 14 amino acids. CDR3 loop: CASSFMDTGHEQYF. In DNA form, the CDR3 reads TGTGCCAGCAGTTTCATGGATACAGGGCACGAGCAGTACTTC.

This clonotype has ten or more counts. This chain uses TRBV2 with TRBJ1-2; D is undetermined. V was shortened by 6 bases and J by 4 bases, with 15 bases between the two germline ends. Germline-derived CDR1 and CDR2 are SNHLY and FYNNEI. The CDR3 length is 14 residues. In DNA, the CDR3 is TGTGCCAGCAGCCAAAGTCCGGACGGCTATGGCTACACCTTC. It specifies CASSQSPDGYGYTF.

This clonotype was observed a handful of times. DNA of the CDR3: TGCGCCAGCAGTTTTACCTCCTCCCCGGGTGGTTCCTACGAGCAGTACTTC. It specifies CASSFTSSPGGSYEQYF. This rearrangement joins TRBV5-1 to TRBJ2-7; D is unresolved. The CDR3 contains 17 residues. V lost 5 bases, J lost 1 base, and 22 bases lay in between. Looked up from germline, CDR1 is SGHRS and CDR2 is YFSETQ.

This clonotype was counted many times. Here the CDR3 DNA reads TGCAGCGTTGAAGATGTGGGGGGCGAGCAGTACTTC. As protein: CSVEDVGGEQYF. V usage is TRBV29-1 and J usage is TRBJ2-7; D perhaps matches TRBD2 (6 bases). Deletions cut 0 bases from V and 6 bases from J, with 9 bases between. This CDR3 is 12 amino acids long. Looked up from germline, CDR1 is SQVTM and CDR2 is ANQGSEA.

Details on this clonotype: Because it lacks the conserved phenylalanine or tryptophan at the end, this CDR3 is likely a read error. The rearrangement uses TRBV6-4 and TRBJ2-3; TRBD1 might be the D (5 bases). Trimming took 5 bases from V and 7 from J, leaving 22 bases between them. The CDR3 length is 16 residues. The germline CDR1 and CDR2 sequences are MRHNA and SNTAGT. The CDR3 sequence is CASSPQLDSPRNTQYS. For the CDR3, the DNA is TGTGCCAGCAGTCCCCAACTCGACAGTCCGAGGAATACGCAGTATTCT.

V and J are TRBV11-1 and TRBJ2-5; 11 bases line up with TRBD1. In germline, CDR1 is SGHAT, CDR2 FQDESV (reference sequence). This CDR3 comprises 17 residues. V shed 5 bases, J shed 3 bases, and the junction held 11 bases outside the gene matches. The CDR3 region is CASSHGQGAPWEETQYF. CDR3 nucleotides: TGTGCCAGCAGCCATGGACAGGGGGCGCCGTGGGAAGAGACCCAGTACTTC. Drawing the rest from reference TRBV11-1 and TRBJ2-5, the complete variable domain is EAEVAQSPRYKITEKSQAVAFWCDPISGHATLYWYRQILGQGPELLVQFQDESVVDDSQLPKDRFSAERLKGVDSTLKIQPAELGDSAMYLCASSHGQGAPWEETQYFGPGTRLLVL.

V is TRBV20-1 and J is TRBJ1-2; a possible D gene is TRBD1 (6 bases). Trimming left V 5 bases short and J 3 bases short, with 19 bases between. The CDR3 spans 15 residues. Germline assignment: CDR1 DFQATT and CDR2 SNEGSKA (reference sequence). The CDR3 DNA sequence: TGCAGTGCTCCGAGAGGTCTCAACAGGGACTATGGCTACACCTTC. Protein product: CSAPRGLNRDYGYTF.

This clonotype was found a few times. The CDR3 DNA follows: TGTGCCAGCAGCTTATCGAGACTAGCGGGAGTGGAGACCCAGTACTTC. Its translation is CASSLSRLAGVETQYF. The rearrangement uses TRBV7-2 and TRBJ2-5; 12 bases line up with TRBD2. CDR1 SGHTA and CDR2 FQGNSA come from the germline V gene. V lost 2 bases, J lost 5 bases, and 6 bases stayed unmatched. The CDR3 length is 16 residues.